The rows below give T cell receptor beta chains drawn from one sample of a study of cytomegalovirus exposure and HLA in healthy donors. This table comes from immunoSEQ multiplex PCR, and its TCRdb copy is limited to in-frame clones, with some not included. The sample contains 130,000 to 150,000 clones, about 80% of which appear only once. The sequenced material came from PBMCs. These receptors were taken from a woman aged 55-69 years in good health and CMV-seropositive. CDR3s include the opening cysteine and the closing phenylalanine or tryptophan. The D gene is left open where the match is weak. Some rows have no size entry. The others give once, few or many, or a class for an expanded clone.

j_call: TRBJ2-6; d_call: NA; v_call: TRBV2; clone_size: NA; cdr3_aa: CASSPGSGANVLTF; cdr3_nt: TGTGCCAGCAGCCCAGGGTCTGGGGCCAACGTCCTGACTTTC
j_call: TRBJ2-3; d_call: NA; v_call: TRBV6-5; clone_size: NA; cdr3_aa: CASRAIVFEADTQYF; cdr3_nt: TGTGCCAGCAGGGCAATCGTCTTCGAGGCAGATACGCAGTATTTT
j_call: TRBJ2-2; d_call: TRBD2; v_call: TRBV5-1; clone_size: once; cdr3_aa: CASSPSGSNTGELFF; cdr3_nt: TGCGCCAGCAGCCCCAGCGGGAGTAACACCGGGGAGCTGTTTTTT
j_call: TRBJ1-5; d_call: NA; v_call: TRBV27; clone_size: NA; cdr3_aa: CASSLGFGNQPQHF; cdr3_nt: TGTGCCAGCAGTTTGGGCTTTGGCAATCAGCCCCAGCATTTT
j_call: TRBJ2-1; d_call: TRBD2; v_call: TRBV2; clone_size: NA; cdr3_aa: CASRGEGSNEQFF; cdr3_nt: TGTGCCAGCAGGGGGGAGGGGAGCAATGAGCAGTTCTTC
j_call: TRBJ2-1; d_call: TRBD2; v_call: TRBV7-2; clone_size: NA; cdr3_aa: CASSQGWTSGKYEQFF; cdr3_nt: TGTGCCAGCAGCCAAGGATGGACTAGTGGTAAGTATGAGCAGTTCTTC
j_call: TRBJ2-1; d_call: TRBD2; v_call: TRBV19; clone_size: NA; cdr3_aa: CASSIGVAGGPIYAEQFF; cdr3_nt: TGTGCCAGTAGTATCGGGGTAGCGGGGGGACCAATATATGCTGAGCAGTTCTTC
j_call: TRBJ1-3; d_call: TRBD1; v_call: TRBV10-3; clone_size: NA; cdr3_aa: CASRTGKGNTIYF; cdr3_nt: TGTGCCTCTCGGACAGGGAAAGGAAACACCATATATTTT
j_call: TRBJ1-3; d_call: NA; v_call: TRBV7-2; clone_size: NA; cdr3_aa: CASSSVIGNTIYF; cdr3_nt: TGTGCCAGCAGCTCAGTCATTGGAAACACCATATATTTT
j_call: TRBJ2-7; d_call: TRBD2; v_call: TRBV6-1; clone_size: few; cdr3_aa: CASRAGEITYEQYF; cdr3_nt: TGTGCCAGCAGAGCGGGAGAAATAACGTACGAGCAGTACTTC
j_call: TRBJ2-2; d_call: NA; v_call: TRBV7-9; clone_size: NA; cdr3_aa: CASSLIPRQELFF; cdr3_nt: TGTGCCAGCAGCTTAATCCCCAGACAGGAGCTGTTTTTT
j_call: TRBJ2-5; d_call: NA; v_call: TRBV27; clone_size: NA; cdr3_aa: CASRLDSQETQYF; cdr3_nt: TGTGCCAGCCGACTGGACAGTCAAGAGACCCAGTACTTC
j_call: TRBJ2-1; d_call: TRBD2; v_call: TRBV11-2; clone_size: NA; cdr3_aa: CASSLPGTSKSEQFF; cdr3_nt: TGTGCCAGCAGCCTCCCCGGGACTAGTAAGAGTGAGCAGTTCTTC
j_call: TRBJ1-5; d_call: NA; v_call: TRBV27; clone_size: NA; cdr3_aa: CASSLWGDSNQPQHF; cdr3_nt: TGTGCCAGCAGTTTATGGGGGGATAGCAATCAGCCCCAGCATTTT
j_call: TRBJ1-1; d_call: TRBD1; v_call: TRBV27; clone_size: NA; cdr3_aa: CASKGQDLSGAFF; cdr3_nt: TGTGCCAGCAAAGGACAGGATTTGAGTGGAGCTTTCTTT
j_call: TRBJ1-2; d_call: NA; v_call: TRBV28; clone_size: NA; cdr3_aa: CASSFGRAAYGYTF; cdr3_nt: TGTGCCAGCAGCTTCGGCAGGGCCGCCTATGGCTACACCTTC
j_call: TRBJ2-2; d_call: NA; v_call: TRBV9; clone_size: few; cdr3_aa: CASSADSGELFF; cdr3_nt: TGTGCCAGCAGCGCCGACTCCGGGGAGCTGTTTTTT
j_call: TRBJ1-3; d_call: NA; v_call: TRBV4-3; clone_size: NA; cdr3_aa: CASSQEMRGLGNTIYF; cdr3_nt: TGCGCCAGCAGCCAAGAAATGCGAGGCCTTGGAAACACCATATATTTT
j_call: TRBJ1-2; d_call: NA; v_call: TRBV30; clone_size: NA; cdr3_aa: CAWSVGSGRHGYTF; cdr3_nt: TGTGCCTGGAGTGTAGGTTCAGGGCGTCATGGCTACACCTTC
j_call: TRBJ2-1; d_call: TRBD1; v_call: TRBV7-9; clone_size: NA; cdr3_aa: CASSPGTGRSSYNEQFF; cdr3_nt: TGTGCCAGCAGCCCGGGGACAGGTCGAAGCTCCTACAATGAGCAGTTCTTC
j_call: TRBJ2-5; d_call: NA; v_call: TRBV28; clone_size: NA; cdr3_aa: CASEPPGTKGAQETQYF; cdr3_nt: TGTGCCAGCGAACCCCCTGGCACGAAAGGGGCACAAGAGACCCAGTACTTC
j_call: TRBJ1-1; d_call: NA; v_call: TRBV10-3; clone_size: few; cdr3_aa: CAITARRSHNTEAFF; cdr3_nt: TGTGCCATCACCGCGAGGAGGTCCCACAACACTGAAGCTTTCTTT
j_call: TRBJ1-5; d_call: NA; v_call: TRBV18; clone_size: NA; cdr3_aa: CASSPPREIAQHF; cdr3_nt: TGTGCCAGCTCACCACCGAGGGAGATAGCCCAGCATTTT
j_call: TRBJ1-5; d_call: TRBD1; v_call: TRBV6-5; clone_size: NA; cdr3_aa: CASSSRQGSNQPQHF; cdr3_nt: TGTGCCAGCAGTTCGAGACAGGGGAGCAATCAGCCCCAGCATTTT
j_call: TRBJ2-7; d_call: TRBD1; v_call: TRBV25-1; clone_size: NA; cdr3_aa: CASSVPGGDEQYF; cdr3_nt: TGTGCCAGCAGTGTTCCAGGGGGCGACGAGCAGTACTTC
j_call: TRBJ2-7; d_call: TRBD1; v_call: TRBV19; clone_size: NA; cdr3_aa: CASSMALGDRPYEQYF; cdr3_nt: TGTGCCAGTAGTATGGCCCTTGGGGACAGGCCTTACGAGCAGTACTTC
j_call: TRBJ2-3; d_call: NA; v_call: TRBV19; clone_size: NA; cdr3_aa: CASSSGSRGDTQYF; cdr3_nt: TGTGCCAGTAGTTCGGGGTCACGGGGGGATACGCAGTATTTT
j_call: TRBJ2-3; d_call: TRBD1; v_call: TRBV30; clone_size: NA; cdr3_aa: CAWSKGQRTDTQYF; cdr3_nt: TGTGCCTGGAGTAAGGGACAGCGCACAGATACGCAGTATTTT